This T cell receptor beta chain came from a study of regulatory T cells in long-lasting Graves disease. General study results and limits: New patients shared more than 950 public clonotypes, and persistent patients shared more, with fewer than 3,500. Patients whose Graves' disease persisted exhibited lower TCR diversity than those newly diagnosed.

To make TCR beta libraries, researchers used iRepertoire HTBI primers and Arm-PCR of CDR3 regions. From the multiplex PCR reads, TCRdb called clonotypes with MiXCR, one entry per CDR3 protein. The repertoire consists of about 540,000 distinct CDR3 sequences, with roughly 14% occurring once and the leading ten covering roughly a tenth. Described time point: newly diagnosed GD, antithyroid drugs for less than 3 months. The TCR library was prepared using RNA isolated from PBMCs. The table lists this clonotype with many counts. Its antigen is unidentified. V was pared by 5 bases and J by 2 bases, with 20 bases of the junction left unmatched. Germline CDR1 is SNHLY and CDR2 is FYNNEI. The CDR3 is made up of 19 amino acids. These data also formed part of another study, on T cells in Graves' hyperthyroidism and ophthalmopathy. This second report adds: The primer set for the first-round RT-PCR of the TCR CDR3 was HTBI.

The sample here was peripheral blood mononuclear cells (PBMCs), taken at new diagnosis, from a patient treated with antithyroid drugs. This chain links TRBV2 with TRBJ2-7; 8 positions match TRBD1. This receptor was taken from a man aged 25 to 40 with Graves disease. The CDR3 region is CASSPGMGTGGEGAYEQYF. CDR3 sequence (DNA): TGTGCCAGCAGTCCAGGGATGGGGACAGGAGGGGAAGGAGCCTACGAGCAGTACTTC.